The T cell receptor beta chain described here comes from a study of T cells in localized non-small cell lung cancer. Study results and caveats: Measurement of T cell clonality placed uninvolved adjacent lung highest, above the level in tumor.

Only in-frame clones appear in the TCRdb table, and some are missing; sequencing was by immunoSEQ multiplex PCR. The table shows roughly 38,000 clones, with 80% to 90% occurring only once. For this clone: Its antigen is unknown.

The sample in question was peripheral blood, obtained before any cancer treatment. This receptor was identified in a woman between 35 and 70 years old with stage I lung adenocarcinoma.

CDR3 coding DNA: TGTGCCAGCAGCTTAGCGGCTAGCGGCTCCTACGAGCAGTACTTC. Amino acids: CASSLAASGSYEQYF. V gene TRBV7-8 combines with J gene TRBJ2-7, with 7 bases fitting TRBD2. The junction had 2 bases not matched to a gene; V was cut back by 0 bases and J by 0 bases. Germline V gene lookup returns CDR1 SGHVS and CDR2 FQNEAQ. This CDR3 is 15 amino acids long.